This T cell receptor (beta chain) stems from a study of T cells expressing NK-cell markers (TCRdb year 2020). Study-wide context: Fewer than ten donors provided sorted CD3+CD56+NKG2C+, CD3+CD56+NKG2C- and CD3+CD56-NKG2C+ T-cell subsets, whose TCR beta-chain repertoires were profiled. Randomly selected healthy volunteers, three men and five women, were used as the eight sequenced donors. Illumina HiSeq 2000/2500, MiSeq or NextSeq was used to sequence libraries as 2 x 150 bp reads. Of the eight sequenced donors, seven were found to be HCMV-seropositive and one was found to be HCMV-seronegative. What the study reported, not specific to this receptor: Whether the expanded NKG2C-expressing T cell clones were specific for HCMV antigens was left unclear. For several donors, the dominant CD3+CD56+NKG2C+ clonotypes were among the top 10 CD8+ clonotypes and accounted for roughly 1.0-7.5% of CD8+ T cells. Those dominant clonotypes were again the most abundant among CD3+CD56-NKG2C+ cells in a handful of donors, at roughly 25-65%.

To determine HCMV serostatus, a commercial ELISA kit was used to detect HCMV-specific IgG in serum. Ficoll density gradient centrifugation was used to isolate peripheral blood mononuclear cells from blood. The cysteine opens and the phenylalanine closes a CDR3 of 13 amino acids. No DNA sequence is on record. Sequences ENHRY (CDR1) and SYGVKD (CDR2) are obtained from the germline V gene. About this clonotype itself: Its cognate antigen has yet to be identified.

TCRdb records Illumina HiSeq 2000 as the sequencer. TCR beta cDNA libraries were prepared using 5'RACE template switching, which introduced a universal primer site and unique molecular identifiers. cDNA synthesis was primed from the TCR beta constant segment, followed by two successive PCR amplification steps. The source study handled its data this way. MIGEC was used to demultiplex reads and group reads by UMI, and MiTCR was used to assemble and quantify clonotypes. To exclude erroneous sequences, any TCR cDNA sequence not supported by at least two reads was discarded. Downstream repertoire analysis used the tcR package, and clonotypes were matched across fractions by CDR3 nucleotide sequence plus V segment. Antigen specificity was annotated against VDJdb with VDJmatch, allowing one amino acid substitution in CDR3. Once TCRdb had reprocessed the reads, it stored one entry per CDR3 protein sequence and supplied no DNA. The authors' filters were not applied to this entry. In this sample's table one finds some 16,000 distinct CDR3 sequences. 50% to 60% of the sample comes from the top ten.

This TCR derives from a man between 18 and 69 years old in good health. Sequencing used blood T cells: a sorted CD56 or NKG2C T cell subset, CD4+ or CD8+ T cells, or bulk PBMC T cells (not recorded which). Recombination joined TRBV10-3 with TRBJ2-1; the TRBD1 assignment by TCRdb is unverifiable without DNA. The CDR3 here reads CATRPRQGNEQFF.